The entry below describes one TCR beta chain. This specimen comes from a study of CXCR3-negative and CXCR3-positive naive CD8 T cells. For the study at large: For each library, about 1.5 +/- 0.3 million TRB reads were obtained, around 140 million in total.

Germline V lookup: CDR1 LNHNV, CDR2 YYDKDF (reference sequence). The CDR3 runs 15 residues. UMI-labeled 5' RACE TRB cDNA libraries were prepared from the cells. TCRdb re-called the 5' RACE reads and shows each CDR3 protein once, DNA omitted. This sample carries 90,000 to 95,000 distinct CDR3 sequences, with around 1.7% going to the ten biggest clones. V usage is TRBV15 and J usage is TRBJ2-7. The specimen sequenced was naive CXCR3- CD8+ T cells from blood. Subset given: CD45RO-CCR7+CD27+CD95- naive CD8+ T cells lacking CXCR3 (TNR3-). The sequence came from a human donor in good health. Some clones in this sample may be carry-over from other donors' samples. The CDR3 spells CATSRERTDSYEQYF.